This TCR beta chain was documented in a study of cytomegalovirus exposure and HLA in healthy donors. Germline loops: CDR1 MNHNS, CDR2 SASEGT. V was cut by 4 bases and J by 0 bases, with 9 bases left in between. The CDR3 runs to 14 residues. Broader study findings: CMV serostatus was the only immune exposure information that was available.

This clone was found a few times. Its specificity is not known. The study ran its PCR with 60 Vbeta and 13 Jbeta primers. As processed by the authors: Later, an analysis found 80 million or so unique TCR beta chains, and about 9.9 million of these were shared. Data came from immunoSEQ multiplex PCR; TCRdb stores just in-frame clones and leaves some out. V, J and clone size are those of that table, while D and trimming were read from the DNA. Of 150,000 to 200,000 clones listed, around 79% are singletons. J is TRBJ1-1 and V is TRBV6-1, with unresolved D. Sequencing input: PBMCs. The TCR was taken from a woman in her fifties or sixties in good health and CMV-seronegative. The CDR3 loop reads CASSVAFLNTEAFF. The CDR3 nucleotides are TGTGCCAGCAGTGTGGCTTTCCTGAACACTGAAGCTTTCTTT.